Shown below are 10 T cell receptor beta chains from a single sample sequenced in a study of T cells in Graves' hyperthyroidism and ophthalmopathy. The investigators amplified TCR beta CDR3 regions from RNA transcripts. TCR CDR3 regions were first amplified by RT-PCR with HTBI primers. TCRdb used MiXCR to reprocess the multiplex PCR reads, holding one entry per CDR3 protein. The sample has fewer than 450,000 distinct CDR3 sequences; about 17% are singletons. Material for sequencing was blood. The origin of the receptors is a woman younger than 45 with Graves' hyperthyroidism that later progressed to Graves' ophthalmopathy.

This clonotype showed up many times. The chain links TRBV2 to TRBJ1-1; 7 bases line up with TRBD1. The V and J ends lost 8 bases and 5 bases, in that order; junction bases with no gene match: 11. Germline-derived CDR1 and CDR2 are SNHLY and FYNNEI. The CDR3 totals 14 residues. The CDR3 sequence: CASRTGSRRTEAFF. The CDR3 nucleotides read TGTGCCAGCCGGACAGGCTCCCGTAGGACTGAAGCTTTCTTT. The full variable domain, rest sourced from reference TRBV2 and TRBJ1-1, is EPEVTQTPSHQVTQMGQEVILRCVPISNHLYFYWYRQILGQKVEFLVSFYNNEISEKSEIFDDQFSVERPDGSNFTLKIRSTKLEDSAMYFCASRTGSRRTEAFFGQGTRLTVV.

The rearrangement joins TRBV19 to TRBJ1-3; D not certain. CDR3 length: 15 residues. V was clipped by 5 bases and J by 3 bases, with 14 bases between them. Germline-derived CDR1 and CDR2 are LNHDA and SQIVND (reference sequence). The CDR3 DNA is TGTGCCAGTAGTTTGGTCGAAGCGGGTGGAAACACCATATATTTT. Translated: CASSLVEAGGNTIYF. Based on the CDR3 plus reference TRBV19 and TRBJ1-3, the full variable domain is DGGITQSPKYLFRKEGQNVTLSCEQNLNHDAMYWYRQDPGQGLRLIYYSQIVNDFQKGDIAEGYSVSREKKESFPLTVTSAQKNPTAFYLCASSLVEAGGNTIYFGEGSWLTVV.

This clonotype was seen repeatedly, ten times or more. V gene TRBV3-1 combines with J gene TRBJ1-1, with D perhaps TRBD1 (6 bases). In germline, CDR1 is LGHDT, CDR2 YNNKEL (reference sequence). The V end lost 1 base, the J end lost 3 bases, and 12 bases lay between the germline ends. CDR3 length equals 15 residues. CDR3 DNA sequence: TGTGCCAGCAGCCAAGGGGGCAGGGGATACACTGAAGCTTTCTTT. Translated, it gives CASSQGGRGYTEAFF.

This clonotype occurred many times. The chain links TRBV30 to TRBJ1-1, with TRBD1 as a possible D gene (6 bases). The CDR3 loop spans 14 amino acids. Germline lookup yields CDR1 GTSNPN and CDR2 SVGIG (reference sequence). V was clipped by 0 bases and J by 5 bases, with 13 bases between them. The CDR3 region has the DNA TGTGCCTGGAGTGTCTTCAGGGGCCGTACTGAAGCTTTCTTT. This encodes CAWSVFRGRTEAFF. Supplemented by reference TRBV30 and TRBJ1-1, the full variable domain reads SQTIHQWPATLVQPVGSPLSLECTVEGTSNPNLYWYRQAAGRGLQLLFYSVGIGQISSEVPQNLSASRPQDRQFILSSKKLLLSDSGFYLCAWSVFRGRTEAFFGQGTRLTVV.

This clonotype was recorded a few times. The genes are TRBV3-1 and TRBJ1-5; 8 bases line up with TRBD1. The CDR3 consists of 13 residues. V shed 6 bases and J 6 bases; nucleotides not matched to a gene: 4. The germline V gene has CDR1 LGHDT and CDR2 YNNKEL (reference sequence). CDR3 nucleotide sequence: TGTGCCAGCAGTGACCAGGGGGCTCAGCCCCAGCATTTT. Protein product: CASSDQGAQPQHF.

The chain couples TRBV7-2 to TRBJ1-1, with TRBD1 matching over 7 bases. The CDR3 totals 14 residues. J lost 7 bases, V lost 1 base, and 6 bases had no gene match. In germline, CDR1 is SGHTA, CDR2 FQGNSA. CDR3 residues: CASSLGQGVSEAFF. The CDR3 coding sequence is TGTGCCAGCAGCTTAGGACAGGGAGTAAGTGAAGCTTTCTTT.

J is TRBJ1-1 and V is TRBV6-1; D remains ambiguous. V was clipped by 5 bases and J by 3 bases, with 10 bases between them. Germline V gene sequence: CDR1 MNHNS, CDR2 SASEGT. The CDR3 spans 13 residues. The CDR3 spells CASSSPWDTEAFF. CDR3 nucleotide sequence: TGTGCCAGCAGTTCACCATGGGACACTGAAGCTTTCTTT.

This sequence joins TRBV10-3 and TRBJ1-2; 8 nucleotides agree with TRBD1. Germline lookup yields CDR1 ENHRY and CDR2 SYGVKD. V trimming: 8 bases; J trimming: 4 bases; junction bases outside the gene matches: 6. The CDR3 is 13 amino acids. CDR3 loop: CAIPDRDGYGYTF. The CDR3 region has the DNA TGTGCCATCCCGGACAGGGATGGCTATGGCTACACCTTC.

The chain combines TRBV11-2 with TRBJ2-1; 14 bases are shared with TRBD2. The CDR3 runs to 17 residues. The V gene end was trimmed by 3 bases and the J gene end by 2 bases; junction bases not matched to a gene: 3. Germline V gives CDR1 SGHAT, CDR2 FQNNGV. The CDR3 sequence: CASSFGTSGGPYNEQFF. CDR3 in DNA: TGTGCCAGCAGCTTCGGGACTAGCGGGGGACCCTACAATGAGCAGTTCTTC. The full variable domain, with the rest looked up from reference TRBV11-2 and TRBJ2-1, is EAGVAQSPRYKIIEKRQSVAFWCNPISGHATLYWYQQILGQGPKLLIQFQNNGVVDDSQLPKDRFSAERLKGVDSTLKIQPAKLEDSAVYLCASSFGTSGGPYNEQFFGPGTRLTVL.

This clonotype was observed once. CDR3 sequence (DNA): TGTGCCTGGAGTGTACAAGGGGCCTTGGGACCCCAGCATTTT. Its protein product is CAWSVQGALGPQHF. The chain recombines TRBV30 with TRBJ1-5; D might be TRBD1 (5 bases). The V and J ends lost 0 bases and 10 bases respectively, with 16 bases between them. Germline V gene sequence: CDR1 GTSNPN, CDR2 SVGIG (reference sequence). The CDR3 runs to 14 residues.